One sample yielded the 23 T cell receptor beta chains listed below, sequenced in a study of OX40 agonist ivuxolimab in advanced cancers. Sequenced by immunoSEQ multiplex PCR; TCRdb stores in-frame clones only, minus some. The sample contains tens of thousands of clones, approximately 80% of which appear only once. The sequencing used CD4+ or CD8+ T cells sorted from blood, collected in a trial of the OX40 agonist ivuxolimab. Every receptor here comes from an adult with an advanced solid tumor such as melanoma, head and neck, liver or kidney cancer.

This clone has more than one count but fewer than ten. The rearrangement uses TRBV6-4 and TRBJ2-6, with D perhaps TRBD2 (5 bases). The CDR3 has 16 residues. The germline CDR1 and CDR2 sequences are MRHNA and SNTAGT. Trimming took 7 bases from V and 0 from J, leaving 13 bases between them. The CDR3 DNA is TGTGCCAGCACCCCCGGGGTAAACTCTGGGGCCAACGTCCTGACTTTC. It is translated as CASTPGVNSGANVLTF.

The chain employs TRBV27 and TRBJ1-2; D is perhaps TRBD1 (6 bases). The CDR3 contains 17 residues. V lost 7 bases and J 6 bases, leaving 27 bases between the germline ends. In germline, CDR1 is MNHEY, CDR2 SMNVEV (reference sequence). The CDR3 region is CASTLTGGRTLGDGYTF. In DNA, the CDR3 is TGTGCCAGCACCCTGACGGGGGGCCGTACGCTGGGAGATGGCTACACCTTC.

The CDR3 sequence is CASSGVDSEQYF. Written as DNA, the CDR3 is TGTGCCAGCAGCGGGGTCGACAGTGAGCAGTACTTC. V gene TRBV7-6 combines with J gene TRBJ2-7, with D tentatively TRBD1 (5 bases). Trimming left V 5 bases short and J 7 bases short, with 12 bases between. CDR1 and CDR2 from the germline V gene are SGHVS and FNYEAQ. The CDR3 is 12 amino acids.

The chain links TRBV5-1 to TRBJ1-5; a weak D match, TRBD1 (5 bases). This CDR3 is 15 amino acids long. Germline CDR1 is SGHRS and CDR2 is YFSETQ. With 7 bases removed from V and 0 bases from J, the gap between germline ends came to 14 bases. The CDR3 DNA sequence: TGCGCCAGCCGACTAGACGGACATAGCAATCAGCCCCAGCATTTT. Amino acids: CASRLDGHSNQPQHF.

The V call is TRBV4-1, the J call TRBJ1-1, with 8 bases fitting TRBD1. Germline-derived CDR1 and CDR2 are MGHRA and YSYEKL. V gave up 3 bases and J gave up 1 base; unmatched junction bases: 4. CDR3 length: 15 residues. The CDR3: CASSQSGTGNTEAFF. CDR3 DNA sequence: TGCGCCAGCAGCCAGAGCGGGACAGGGAACACTGAAGCTTTCTTT.

The chain has TRBV28 and TRBJ1-2; 11 bases map to TRBD1. This CDR3 contains 14 residues. CDR1 is MDHEN and CDR2 is SYDVKM in the germline V gene. V lost 6 bases to trimming and J lost 7 bases; unmatched junction nucleotides: 7. The CDR3 region is CASRRTGGEAGYTF. The CDR3, as DNA: TGTGCCAGCAGACGGACAGGGGGCGAAGCTGGCTACACCTTC.

This chain joins TRBV28 and TRBJ1-4; no reliable D call. V was clipped by 3 bases and J by 6 bases, with 14 bases between them. The CDR3 runs to 15 residues. Looked up from germline, CDR1 is MDHEN and CDR2 is SYDVKM. This CDR3 is CASSFPATGDEKLFF. The CDR3 DNA follows: TGTGCCAGCAGTTTCCCTGCGACGGGTGATGAAAAACTGTTTTTT.

The V call is TRBV4-1, the J call TRBJ2-3; 10 nucleotides agree with TRBD2. This CDR3 region has 15 residues. The ends lost 1 base at V and 7 bases at J; junction bases unmatched: 5. Germline V CDR1 and CDR2: MGHRA, YSYEKL. For the CDR3, the DNA is TGCGCCAGCAGCCAAGCAGCGGGAGGGCTAAATACGCAGTATTTT. The encoded protein is CASSQAAGGLNTQYF.

This clone occurred a few times. The chain combines TRBV7-9 with TRBJ1-4; weak D call: TRBD1 (6 bases). V shed 5 bases and J shed 0 bases, with 13 bases lying between them. The length of the CDR3 is 16 residues. Germline CDR1 SEHNR, CDR2 FQNEAQ (reference sequence). CDR3 coding DNA: TGTGCCAGCAGCCCTACTGAGGGGGCAACTAATGAAAAACTGTTTTTT. Protein sequence: CASSPTEGATNEKLFF.

The chain joins TRBV11-2 to TRBJ2-5; D unresolved. The CDR3 is 13 residues long. V shed 5 bases and J shed 1 base, with 8 bases lying between them. The V gene's germline CDR1 is SGHAT and CDR2 FQNNGV. CDR3 sequence: CASSTPSQETQYF. As DNA, the CDR3 is TGTGCCAGCAGCACCCCCTCCCAAGAGACCCAGTACTTC.

The rearrangement joins TRBV6-4 to TRBJ2-3, with 9 bases fitting TRBD2. This CDR3 has 16 amino acids. Per germline, CDR1 MRHNA and CDR2 SNTAGT. J gave up 2 bases and V 0 bases, and 3 bases lay outside the gene matches. CDR3 sequence: CASSDSPSGVTDTQYF. The CDR3 bases are TGTGCCAGCAGTGACTCCCCTAGCGGGGTCACAGATACGCAGTATTTT.

CDR3: CASSLGGDYGYTF. The CDR3, as DNA: TGTGCCAGCAGTTTGGGGGGGGACTATGGCTACACCTTC. The V and J genes are TRBV27 and TRBJ1-2; tentatively, D is TRBD1 (5 bases). The V end was cut by 3 bases, the J end by 3 bases, with 8 bases between. Germline V lookup: CDR1 MNHEY, CDR2 SMNVEV (reference sequence). The CDR3 totals 13 residues.

V usage is TRBV27 and J usage is TRBJ2-7; 7 bases map to TRBD1. The length of the CDR3 is 16 residues. From germline, CDR1 is MNHEY and CDR2 SMNVEV (reference sequence). V shed 2 bases and J 3 bases; nucleotides not matched to a gene: 10. The CDR3 coding sequence is TGTGCCAGCAGTTTACATGGACAGGACAACATCTACGAGCAGTACTTC. It yields the protein CASSLHGQDNIYEQYF.

The chain uses TRBV7-9 and TRBJ2-7, with D perhaps given as TRBD1 or TRBD2 (5 bases each). The length of the CDR3 is 16 residues. CDR1 SEHNR and CDR2 FQNEAQ come from the germline V gene (reference sequence). V was clipped by 5 bases and J by 3 bases, with 20 bases between them. CDR3 DNA: TGTGCCAGCAGCCGAGAGAGGGACGGAGTGATCTACGAGCAGTACTTC. It is translated as CASSRERDGVIYEQYF.

V usage is TRBV19 and J usage is TRBJ1-2; D remains ambiguous. CDR1 and CDR2 from the germline V gene are LNHDA and SQIVND (reference sequence). The CDR3 length is 12 residues. V dropped 3 bases and J dropped 1 base, with 3 bases sitting between them. This CDR3 is CASSIDNYGYTF. DNA for the CDR3: TGTGCCAGTAGTATCGATAACTATGGCTACACCTTC.

This sequence joins TRBV7-9 and TRBJ2-5; 8 nucleotides agree with TRBD1. The CDR3 is made up of 16 amino acids. Germline V gene sequence: CDR1 SEHNR, CDR2 FQNEAQ (reference sequence). The J segment lost 4 bases and the V segment lost 0 bases, leaving 7 bases of the junction unmatched. The DNA of the CDR3 is TGTGCCAGCAGCTTAGCCGGGACAGGTTATGGAGAGACCCAGTACTTC. Amino acids: CASSLAGTGYGETQYF.

The J gene is TRBJ1-5, the V gene TRBV6-5, with 7 bases identical to TRBD1. The CDR3 length is 15 residues. The V gene's germline CDR1 is MNHEY and CDR2 SVGAGI. V shed 2 bases and J 4 bases; nucleotides not matched to a gene: 5. CDR3 bases: TGTGCCAGCAGTTACGGCCCAGGGGGAAATCAGCCCCAGCATTTT. Translating it yields CASSYGPGGNQPQHF.

The chain has TRBV11-2 and TRBJ1-4, with D tentatively TRBD1 (5 bases). This CDR3 contains 16 residues. V was pared by 0 bases and J by 0 bases, with 8 bases between. Per the germline V gene, CDR1 is SGHAT and CDR2 is FQNNGV. The CDR3 nucleotides are TGTGCCAGCAGCTTAGATTTAGGGGCAACTAATGAAAAACTGTTTTTT. It yields the protein CASSLDLGATNEKLFF.

The chain links TRBV11-2 to TRBJ2-1; D call uncertain. The CDR3 has 11 residues. The germline gives CDR1 SGHAT, CDR2 FQNNGV. The V end lost 7 bases, the J end lost 5 bases, and 6 bases lay between the germline ends. The CDR3 DNA reads as TGTGCCAGCAACCACAACAATGAGCAGTTCTTC. Translating gives CASNHNNEQFF. The whole variable domain, remainder taken from reference TRBV11-2 and TRBJ2-1, is EAGVAQSPRYKIIEKRQSVAFWCNPISGHATLYWYQQILGQGPKLLIQFQNNGVVDDSQLPKDRFSAERLKGVDSTLKIQPAKLEDSAVYLCASNHNNEQFFGPGTRLTVL.

The chain is built from TRBV2 and TRBJ1-5; TRBD1 is a possible D gene (5 bases). Trimming shortened V by 1 base and J by 4 bases, and 11 bases separated the two germline ends. The CDR3 is 15 amino acids. CDR1 SNHLY and CDR2 FYNNEI come from the germline V gene. CDR3 protein: CASSEGPGLNQPQHF. The CDR3 bases are TGTGCCAGCAGTGAAGGTCCGGGGCTGAATCAGCCCCAGCATTTT. Supplemented by reference TRBV2 and TRBJ1-5, the full variable domain reads EPEVTQTPSHQVTQMGQEVILRCVPISNHLYFYWYRQILGQKVEFLVSFYNNEISEKSEIFDDQFSVERPDGSNFTLKIRSTKLEDSAMYFCASSEGPGLNQPQHFGDGTRLSIL.

The chain combines TRBV4-1 with TRBJ2-6, with TRBD2 as a possible D gene (6 bases). The CDR3 is 17 residues long. Trimming removed 4 bases at V and 1 base at J, with 14 bases between. Germline CDR1 and CDR2: MGHRA and YSYEKL. The CDR3 nucleotides read TGCGCCAGCAGCCTCGAGGTGGCGGGGTCTGGGGCCAACGTCCTGACTTTC. Translation: CASSLEVAGSGANVLTF.

The genes are TRBV7-2 and TRBJ1-1; possibly TRBD1 for D (5 bases). V lost 5 bases, J lost 1 base, and 8 bases lay in between. The CDR3 extends over 13 amino acids. Germline values: CDR1 SGHTA, CDR2 FQGNSA. The chain's CDR3 is CASSPGRNTEAFF. Here the CDR3 DNA reads TGTGCCAGCAGCCCGGGACGGAACACTGAAGCTTTCTTT.

The chain uses TRBV27 and TRBJ2-7, with a weak D call TRBD2 (5 bases). CDR3 length equals 13 residues. CDR1 is MNHEY and CDR2 is SMNVEV in the germline V gene (reference sequence). Trimming left V 3 bases short and J 3 bases short, with 9 bases between. CDR3 protein: CASSFPGNYEQYF. The CDR3 DNA reads TGTGCCAGCAGTTTTCCGGGGAACTACGAGCAGTACTTC.